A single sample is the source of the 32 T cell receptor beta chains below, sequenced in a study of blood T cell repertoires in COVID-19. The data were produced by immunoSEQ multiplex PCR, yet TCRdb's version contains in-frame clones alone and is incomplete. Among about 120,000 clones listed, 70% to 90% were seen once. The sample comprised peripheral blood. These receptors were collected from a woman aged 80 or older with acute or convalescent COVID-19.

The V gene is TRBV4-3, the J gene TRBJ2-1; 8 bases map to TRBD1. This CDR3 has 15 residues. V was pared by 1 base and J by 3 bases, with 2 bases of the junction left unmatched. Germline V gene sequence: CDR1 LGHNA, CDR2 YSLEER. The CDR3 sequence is CASSQGDRHYNEQFF. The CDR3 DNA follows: TGCGCCAGCAGCCAAGGGGACAGGCACTACAATGAGCAGTTCTTC.

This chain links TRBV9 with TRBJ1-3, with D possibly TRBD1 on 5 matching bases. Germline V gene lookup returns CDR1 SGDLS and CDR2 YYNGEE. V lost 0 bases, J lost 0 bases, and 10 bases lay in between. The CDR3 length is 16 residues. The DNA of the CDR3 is TGTGCCAGCAGCGTAGGACAGTCCAGCTCTGGAAACACCATATATTTT. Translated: CASSVGQSSSGNTIYF.

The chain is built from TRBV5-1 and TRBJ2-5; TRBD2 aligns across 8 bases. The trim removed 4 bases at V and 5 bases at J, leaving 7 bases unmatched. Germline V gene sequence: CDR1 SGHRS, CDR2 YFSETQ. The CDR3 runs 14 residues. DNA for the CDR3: TGCGCCAGCAGCCCCCGGGGGGGGCCGGAGACCCAGTACTTC. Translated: CASSPRGGPETQYF.

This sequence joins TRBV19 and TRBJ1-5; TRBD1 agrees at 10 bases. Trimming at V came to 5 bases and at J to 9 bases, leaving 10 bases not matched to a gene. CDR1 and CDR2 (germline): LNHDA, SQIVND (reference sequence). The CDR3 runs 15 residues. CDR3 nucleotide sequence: TGTGCCAGTAGTTCAACGGACAGGGGGGGACGGCCCCAGCATTTT. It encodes CASSSTDRGGRPQHF.

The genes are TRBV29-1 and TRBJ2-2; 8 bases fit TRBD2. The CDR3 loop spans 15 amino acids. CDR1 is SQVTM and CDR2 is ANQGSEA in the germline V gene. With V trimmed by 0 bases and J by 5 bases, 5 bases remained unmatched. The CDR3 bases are TGCAGCGTTGAAGATCGGGCGGGAGGTACCGGGGAGCTGTTTTTT. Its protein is CSVEDRAGGTGELFF.

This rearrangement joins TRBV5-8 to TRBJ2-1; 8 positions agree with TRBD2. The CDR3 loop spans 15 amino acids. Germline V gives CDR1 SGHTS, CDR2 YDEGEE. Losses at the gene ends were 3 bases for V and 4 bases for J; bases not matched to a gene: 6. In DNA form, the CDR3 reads TGTGCCAGCAGCTACGGGGGGGCCCGGTACAATGAGCAGTTCTTC. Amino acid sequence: CASSYGGARYNEQFF.

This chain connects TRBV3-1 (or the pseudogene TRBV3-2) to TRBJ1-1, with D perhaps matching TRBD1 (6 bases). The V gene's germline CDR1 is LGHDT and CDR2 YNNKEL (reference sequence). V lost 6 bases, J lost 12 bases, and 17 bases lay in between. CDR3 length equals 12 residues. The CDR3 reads CASSPGTWGPFF. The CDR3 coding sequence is TGTGCCAGCAGTCCCGGGACATGGGGACCTTTCTTT.

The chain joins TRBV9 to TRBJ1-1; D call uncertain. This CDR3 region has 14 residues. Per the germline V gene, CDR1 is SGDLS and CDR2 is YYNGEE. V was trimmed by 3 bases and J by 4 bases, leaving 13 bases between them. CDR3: CASSGVLPGTEAFF. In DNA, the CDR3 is TGTGCCAGCAGCGGGGTTTTACCGGGCACTGAAGCTTTCTTT.

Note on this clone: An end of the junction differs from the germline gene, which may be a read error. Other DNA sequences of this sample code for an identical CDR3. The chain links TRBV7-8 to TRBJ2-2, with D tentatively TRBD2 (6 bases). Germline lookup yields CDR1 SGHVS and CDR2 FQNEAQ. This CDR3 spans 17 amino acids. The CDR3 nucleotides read TGTGCCAGTAGCTTAGCCGAATCGGGGGTCGGCACCGGGGAGCTGTTTTTT. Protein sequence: CASSLAESGVGTGELFF.

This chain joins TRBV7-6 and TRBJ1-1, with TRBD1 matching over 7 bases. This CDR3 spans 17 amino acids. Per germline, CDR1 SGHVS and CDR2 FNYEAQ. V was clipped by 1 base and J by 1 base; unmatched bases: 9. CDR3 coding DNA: TGTGCCAGCAGCTTAGACCCAGGGGGTAGGGCGAACACTGAAGCTTTCTTT. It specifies CASSLDPGGRANTEAFF.

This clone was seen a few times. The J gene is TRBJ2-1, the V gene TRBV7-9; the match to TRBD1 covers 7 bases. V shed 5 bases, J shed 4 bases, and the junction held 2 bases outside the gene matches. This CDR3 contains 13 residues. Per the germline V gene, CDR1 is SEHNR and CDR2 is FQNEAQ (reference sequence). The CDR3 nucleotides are TGTGCCAGCAGCGCGGACAGGTACAATGAGCAGTTCTTC. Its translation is CASSADRYNEQFF.

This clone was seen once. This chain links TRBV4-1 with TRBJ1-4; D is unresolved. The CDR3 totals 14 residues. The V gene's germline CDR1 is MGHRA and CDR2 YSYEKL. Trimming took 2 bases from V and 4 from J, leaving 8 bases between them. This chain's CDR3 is CASSQSVNNEKLFF. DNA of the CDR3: TGCGCCAGCAGCCAATCGGTCAATAATGAAAAACTGTTTTTT.

The CDR3 sequence: CASRETGTANTGELFF. The CDR3 bases are TGTGCCAGCAGGGAAACCGGGACAGCGAACACCGGGGAGCTGTTTTTT. The gene calls are TRBV28 and TRBJ2-2; 7 bases agree with TRBD1. With V trimmed by 6 bases and J by 0 bases, 7 bases remained unmatched. The germline V gene encodes CDR1 MDHEN and CDR2 SYDVKM. The CDR3 is 16 residues long.

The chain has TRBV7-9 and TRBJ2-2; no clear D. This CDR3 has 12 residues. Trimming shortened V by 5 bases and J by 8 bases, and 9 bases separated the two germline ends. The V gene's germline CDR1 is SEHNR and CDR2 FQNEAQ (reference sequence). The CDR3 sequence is CASSPSTGELFF. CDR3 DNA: TGTGCCAGCAGCCCCTCCACAGGGGAGCTGTTTTTT.

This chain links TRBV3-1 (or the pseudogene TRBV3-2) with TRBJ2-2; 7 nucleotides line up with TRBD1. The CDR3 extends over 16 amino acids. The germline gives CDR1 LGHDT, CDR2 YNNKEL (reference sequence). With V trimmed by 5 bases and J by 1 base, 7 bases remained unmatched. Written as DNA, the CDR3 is TGTGCCAGCAGCACCCAGACAGGGAGGAACACCGGGGAGCTGTTTTTT. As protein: CASSTQTGRNTGELFF.

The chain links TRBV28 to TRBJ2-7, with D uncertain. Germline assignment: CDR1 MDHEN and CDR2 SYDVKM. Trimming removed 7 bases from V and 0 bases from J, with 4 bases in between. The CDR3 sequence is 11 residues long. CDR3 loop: CASTYSYEQYF. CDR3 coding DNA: TGTGCCAGCACCTACTCCTACGAGCAGTACTTC.

CDR3 loop: CASSLDARGTEAFF. CDR3 DNA sequence: TGTGCCAGCAGCTTAGATGCCAGGGGGACTGAAGCTTTCTTT. V is TRBV11-2 and J is TRBJ1-1; TRBD1 aligns across 7 bases. The CDR3 runs to 14 residues. Germline assignment: CDR1 SGHAT and CDR2 FQNNGV. V lost 0 bases to trimming and J lost 5 bases; unmatched junction nucleotides: 3.

CDR3 nucleotide sequence: TGTGCCAGCAGTCTAACCAGGGTATTGGTCACTGAAGCTTTCTTT. The encoded protein is CASSLTRVLVTEAFF. The chain employs TRBV6-5 and TRBJ1-1; TRBD1 might be the D (5 bases). The CDR3 length is 15 residues. V lost 5 bases to trimming and J lost 4 bases, with 17 bases between them. The germline V gene encodes CDR1 MNHEY and CDR2 SVGAGI.

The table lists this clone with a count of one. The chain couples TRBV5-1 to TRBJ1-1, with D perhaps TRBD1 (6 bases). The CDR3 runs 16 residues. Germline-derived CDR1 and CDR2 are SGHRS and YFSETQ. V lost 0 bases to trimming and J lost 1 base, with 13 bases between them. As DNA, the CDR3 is TGCGCCAGCAGCTTGGCCTCGGGGGGCAGGAACACTGAAGCTTTCTTT. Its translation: CASSLASGGRNTEAFF.

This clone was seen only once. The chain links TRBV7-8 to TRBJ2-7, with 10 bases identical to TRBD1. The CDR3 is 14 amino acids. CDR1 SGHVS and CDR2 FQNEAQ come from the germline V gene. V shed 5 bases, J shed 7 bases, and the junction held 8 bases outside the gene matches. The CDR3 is CASSPGQGLGEQYF. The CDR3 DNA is TGTGCCAGCAGCCCGGGACAGGGGTTGGGGGAGCAGTACTTC.

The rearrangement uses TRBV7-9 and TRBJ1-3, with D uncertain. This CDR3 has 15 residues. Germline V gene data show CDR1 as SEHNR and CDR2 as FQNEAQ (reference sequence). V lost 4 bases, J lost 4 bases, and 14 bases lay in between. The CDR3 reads CASSSSGGLGNTIYF. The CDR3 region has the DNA TGTGCCAGCAGCTCTTCAGGAGGGCTCGGAAACACCATATATTTT.

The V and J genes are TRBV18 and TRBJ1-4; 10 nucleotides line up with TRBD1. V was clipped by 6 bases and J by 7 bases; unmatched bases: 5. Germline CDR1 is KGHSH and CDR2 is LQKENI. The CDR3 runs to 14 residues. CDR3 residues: CASSFGTGAEKLFF. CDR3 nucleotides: TGTGCCAGCTCTTTCGGGACAGGGGCTGAAAAACTGTTTTTT. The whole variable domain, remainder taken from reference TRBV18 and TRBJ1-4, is NAGVMQNPRHLVRRRGQEARLRCSPMKGHSHVYWYRQLPEEGLKFMVYLQKENIIDESGMPKERFSAEFPKEGPSILRIQQVVRGDSAAYFCASSFGTGAEKLFFGSGTQLSVL.

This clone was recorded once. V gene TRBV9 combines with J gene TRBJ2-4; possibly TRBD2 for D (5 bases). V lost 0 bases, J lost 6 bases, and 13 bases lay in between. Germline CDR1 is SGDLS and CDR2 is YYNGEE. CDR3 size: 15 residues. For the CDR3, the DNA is TGTGCCAGCAGCGTAGCCGGGGAGTTAGGAAACATTCAGTACTTC. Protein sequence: CASSVAGELGNIQYF.

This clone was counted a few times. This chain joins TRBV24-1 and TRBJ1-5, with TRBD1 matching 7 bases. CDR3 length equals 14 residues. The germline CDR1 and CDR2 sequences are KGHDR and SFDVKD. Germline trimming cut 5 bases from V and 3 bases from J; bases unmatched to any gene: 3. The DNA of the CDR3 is TGTGCCACCAGTGGTGGGACAGACAATCAGCCCCAGCATTTT. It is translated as CATSGGTDNQPQHF.

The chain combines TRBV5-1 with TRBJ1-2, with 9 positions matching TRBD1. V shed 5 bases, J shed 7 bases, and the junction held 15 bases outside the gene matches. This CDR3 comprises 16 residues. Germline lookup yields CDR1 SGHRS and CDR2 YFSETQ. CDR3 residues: CASSPGTGSPFSGYTF. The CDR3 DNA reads TGCGCCAGCAGTCCCGGGACAGGGTCTCCCTTTAGTGGCTACACCTTC.

The CDR3 DNA reads TGTGCCAGCAGTGAGGGGGCCAGCAATCAGCCCCAGCATTTT. This translates into CASSEGASNQPQHF. The chain links TRBV21-1 to TRBJ1-5; TRBD1 reflects the table's D call only, with no check against the DNA. TRBV21-1 is labeled a pseudogene. The CDR3 extends over 14 amino acids.

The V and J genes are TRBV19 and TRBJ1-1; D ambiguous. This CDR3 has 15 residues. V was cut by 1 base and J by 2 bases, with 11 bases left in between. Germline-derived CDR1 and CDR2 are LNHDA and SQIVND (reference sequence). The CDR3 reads CASSIGGVPNTEAFF. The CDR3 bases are TGTGCCAGTAGTATAGGGGGAGTCCCCAACACTGAAGCTTTCTTT.

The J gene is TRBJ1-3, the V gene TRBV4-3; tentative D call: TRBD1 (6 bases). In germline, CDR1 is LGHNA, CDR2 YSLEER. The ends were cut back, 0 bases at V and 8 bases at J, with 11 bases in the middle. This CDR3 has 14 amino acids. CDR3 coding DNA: TGCGCCAGCAGCCAAGATGGGTCAGGGGACACCATATATTTT. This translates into CASSQDGSGDTIYF.

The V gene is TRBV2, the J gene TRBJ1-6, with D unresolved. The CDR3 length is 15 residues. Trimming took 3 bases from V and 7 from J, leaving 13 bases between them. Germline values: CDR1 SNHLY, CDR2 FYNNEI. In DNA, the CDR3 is TGTGCCAGCAGTGAGGAACAGCCACAAAATTCACCCCTCCACTTT. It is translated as CASSEEQPQNSPLHF.

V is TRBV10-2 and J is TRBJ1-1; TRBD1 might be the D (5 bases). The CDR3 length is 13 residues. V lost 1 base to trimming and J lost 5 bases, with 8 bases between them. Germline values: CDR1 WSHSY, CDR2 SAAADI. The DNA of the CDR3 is TGCGCCAGCAGTGAGTGGGGGGGAACTGAAGCTTTCTTT. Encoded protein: CASSEWGGTEAFF.

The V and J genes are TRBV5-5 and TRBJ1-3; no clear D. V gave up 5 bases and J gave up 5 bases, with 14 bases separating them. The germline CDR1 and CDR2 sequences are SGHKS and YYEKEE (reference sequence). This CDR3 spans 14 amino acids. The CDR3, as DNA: TGTGCCAGCAGGAATCTTGAGAGCCGAAACACCATATATTTT. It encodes CASRNLESRNTIYF.

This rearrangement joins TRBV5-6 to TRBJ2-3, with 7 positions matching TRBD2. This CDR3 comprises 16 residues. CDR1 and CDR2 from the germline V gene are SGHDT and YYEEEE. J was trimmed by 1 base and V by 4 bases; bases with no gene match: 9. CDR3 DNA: TGTGCCAGCAGCCAACGCCCGGGGGGTCGCACAGATACGCAGTATTTT. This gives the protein CASSQRPGGRTDTQYF.